These 18 T cell receptor beta chains originate from one sample sequenced in a study of siplizumab effects on memory and regulatory T cells. Generated by immunoSEQ multiplex PCR, the TCRdb table keeps only in-frame clones and is missing some. The sample yields around 110,000 clones, around 94% seen once. Sequencing was done on a sample of non-Treg CD4+ T cells sorted from blood. Receptor source: a human donor in good health.

This clone occurred once. This rearrangement joins TRBV5-6 to TRBJ2-1; 11 bases match TRBD2. Germline V gene sequence: CDR1 SGHDT, CDR2 YYEEEE. The V and J ends lost 2 bases and 8 bases, in that order; junction bases with no gene match: 3. CDR3 length: 14 amino acids. As DNA, the CDR3 is TGTGCCAGCAGCTTTAGCGGGAGGGTCTATGAGCAGTTCTTC. As protein: CASSFSGRVYEQFF. The complete variable domain, with remaining parts taken from reference TRBV5-6 and TRBJ2-1, reads DAGVTQSPTHLIKTRGQQVTLRCSPKSGHDTVSWYQQALGQGPQFIFQYYEEEERQRGNFPDRFSGHQFPNYSSELNVNALLLGDSALYLCASSFSGRVYEQFFGPGTRLTVL.

The chain recombines TRBV6-5 with TRBJ1-2, with D maybe TRBD1 (6 bases). Germline CDR1 reads MNHEY; CDR2 reads SVGAGI. CDR3 length: 15 residues. V shed 0 bases and J shed 4 bases, with 12 bases lying between them. CDR3 loop: CASSYSGRGGYGYTF. The CDR3 nucleotides are TGTGCCAGCAGTTACTCGGGCAGGGGCGGCTATGGCTACACCTTC.

The chain combines TRBV9 with TRBJ2-1; 7 nucleotides align to TRBD2. Germline values: CDR1 SGDLS, CDR2 YYNGEE. Trimming at V came to 0 bases and at J to 7 bases, leaving 7 bases not matched to a gene. There are 15 residues in the CDR3. In DNA form, the CDR3 reads TGTGCCAGCAGCGTAGGGTCTAGCGGACCAAATGAGCAGTTCTTC. Translation: CASSVGSSGPNEQFF.

The J gene is TRBJ1-4, the V gene TRBV30; 11 bases match TRBD1. This CDR3 has 15 residues. Germline loops: CDR1 GTSNPN, CDR2 SVGIG (reference sequence). The V gene end was trimmed by 2 bases and the J gene end by 8 bases; junction bases not matched to a gene: 7. The CDR3: CAWSIGTGGVEKLFF. In nucleotides, the CDR3 is TGTGCCTGGAGTATTGGGACAGGGGGTGTAGAAAAACTGTTTTTT.

The chain recombines TRBV2 with TRBJ2-2, with D maybe TRBD1 (6 bases). CDR1 and CDR2 from the germline V gene are SNHLY and FYNNEI. The germline V and J ends were trimmed by 7 bases and 3 bases, with 12 bases remaining between them. The CDR3 spans 14 residues. The CDR3 DNA follows: TGTGCCAGCAACATTTACAGGGACACCGGGGAGCTGTTTTTT. Translation gives CASNIYRDTGELFF. The variable domain in full, completed from reference TRBV2 and TRBJ2-2, reads EPEVTQTPSHQVTQMGQEVILRCVPISNHLYFYWYRQILGQKVEFLVSFYNNEISEKSEIFDDQFSVERPDGSNFTLKIRSTKLEDSAMYFCASNIYRDTGELFFGEGSRLTVL.

V is TRBV7-2 and J is TRBJ2-2, with 12 positions matching TRBD2. J gave up 4 bases and V 1 base, and 4 bases lay outside the gene matches. Germline V gene sequence: CDR1 SGHTA, CDR2 FQGNSA. This CDR3 has 17 amino acids. The CDR3 DNA is TGTGCCAGCAGCTTAGGGAAACTAGCGGGGGGCACCGGGGAGCTGTTTTTT. Its protein is CASSLGKLAGGTGELFF.

This chain links TRBV19 with TRBJ1-1; a weak D match, TRBD1 (5 bases). Germline V CDR1 and CDR2: LNHDA, SQIVND (reference sequence). The CDR3 contains 17 residues. Trimming left V 3 bases short and J 1 base short, with 18 bases between. This CDR3 is CASSMGWGSAKNTEAFF. For the CDR3, the DNA is TGTGCCAGTAGTATGGGCTGGGGCTCAGCTAAGAACACTGAAGCTTTCTTT.

The chain recombines TRBV11-2 with TRBJ1-2, with D tentatively TRBD1 (5 bases). V lost 3 bases, J lost 4 bases, and 15 bases lay in between. The germline CDR1 and CDR2 sequences are SGHAT and FQNNGV. This CDR3 region has 15 residues. In DNA form, the CDR3 reads TGTGCCAGCAGCTTGGGACGTGGGGCCGGCTATGGCTACACCTTC. Protein sequence: CASSLGRGAGYGYTF.

This chain joins TRBV5-1 and TRBJ2-1, with D uncertain. The CDR3 has 10 residues. The V end lost 2 bases, the J end lost 10 bases, and 4 bases lay between the germline ends. From germline, CDR1 is SGHRS and CDR2 YFSETQ. The CDR3 sequence: CASSFWEQFF. Here the CDR3 DNA reads TGCGCCAGCAGCTTTTGGGAGCAGTTCTTC.

The J gene is TRBJ1-2, the V gene TRBV5-1; D is ambiguous. The germline V gene encodes CDR1 SGHRS and CDR2 YFSETQ. V lost 0 bases and J lost 1, with 10 bases in between. CDR3 length equals 15 residues. This CDR3 is CASSLDRPSNYGYTF. The DNA for the CDR3 is TGCGCCAGCAGCTTGGATAGGCCAAGTAACTATGGCTACACCTTC. The full variable domain, with the rest looked up from reference TRBV5-1 and TRBJ1-2, is KAGVTQTPRYLIKTRGQQVTLSCSPISGHRSVSWYQQTPGQGLQFLFEYFSETQRNKGNFPGRFSGRQFSNSRSEMNVSTLELGDSALYLCASSLDRPSNYGYTFGSGTRLTVV.

The chain recombines TRBV6-5 with TRBJ2-2, with 7 bases fitting TRBD2. Germline CDR1 MNHEY, CDR2 SVGAGI. J gave up 3 bases and V 0 bases, and 4 bases lay outside the gene matches. This CDR3 spans 16 amino acids. CDR3 DNA sequence: TGTGCCAGCAGTTACTCGACTAGCCCTCACACCGGGGAGCTGTTTTTT. Encoded protein: CASSYSTSPHTGELFF.

J is TRBJ1-2 and V is TRBV5-6; D ambiguous. Trimming stripped 4 bases from V and 8 bases from J, with 21 bases between. The CDR3 loop spans 15 amino acids. CDR1 and CDR2 from the germline V gene are SGHDT and YYEEEE. The CDR3 region has the DNA TGTGCCAGCAGCAGCGAAAGATTGTTCACTGGCGGCTACACCTTC. Encoded protein: CASSSERLFTGGYTF.

This rearrangement joins TRBV28 to TRBJ2-7, with 8 bases identical to TRBD2. V lost 6 bases and J lost 3; bases outside the gene matches: 13. The CDR3 has 16 residues. The germline V gene has CDR1 MDHEN and CDR2 SYDVKM. CDR3 region: CASSPWGVAGNYEQYF. Here the CDR3 DNA reads TGTGCCAGCAGCCCTTGGGGGGTAGCGGGGAACTACGAGCAGTACTTC.

A remark on this clone: Different DNA sequences within this sample yield the same CDR3. The chain joins TRBV10-3 to TRBJ2-1, with D possibly being TRBD1 or TRBD2 (5 bases each). V gave up 3 bases and J gave up 4 bases, with 16 bases separating them. Germline CDR1 and CDR2: ENHRY and SYGVKD. The CDR3 is made up of 16 amino acids. In DNA, the CDR3 is TGTGCCATCAGTGAAGCGGACATATTTTCTTACAATGAGCAGTTCTTC. Translation gives CAISEADIFSYNEQFF.

The J gene is TRBJ1-2, the V gene TRBV2; tentatively, D is TRBD1 (6 bases). The V gene's germline CDR1 is SNHLY and CDR2 FYNNEI. The CDR3 has 14 residues. The V and J ends lost 5 bases and 1 base respectively, with 11 bases between them. CDR3 loop: CASSPDRNNYGYTF. The CDR3 coding sequence is TGTGCCAGCAGTCCGGACAGAAATAACTATGGCTACACCTTC.

The DNA of the CDR3 is TGCGCCAGCAGCCAAGTGGGGACAGGGAAAAACATTCAGTACTTC. Translation: CASSQVGTGKNIQYF. This chain joins TRBV4-1 and TRBJ2-4; 9 bases map to TRBD1. V lost 1 base to trimming and J lost 4 bases; unmatched junction nucleotides: 2. CDR1 is MGHRA, CDR2 YSYEKL, per germline. This CDR3 comprises 15 residues.

The chain has TRBV7-8 and TRBJ1-1; 10 bases match TRBD1. Trimming removed 0 bases from V and 8 bases from J; junction bases left unmatched: 12. The CDR3 extends over 17 amino acids. Germline V lookup: CDR1 SGHVS, CDR2 FQNEAQ. The CDR3 sequence is CASSLAFRPGQGLEAFF. The CDR3 nucleotides are TGTGCCAGCAGCTTAGCTTTTAGACCGGGACAGGGGTTGGAAGCTTTCTTT.

This chain joins TRBV5-6 and TRBJ2-5, with TRBD1 identical over 7 bases. The V gene's germline CDR1 is SGHDT and CDR2 YYEEEE. V lost 4 bases and J lost 5; bases outside the gene matches: 8. This CDR3 contains 14 residues. CDR3 region: CASSPDRIWETQYF. The CDR3, as DNA: TGTGCCAGCAGCCCGGACAGGATTTGGGAGACCCAGTACTTC.